This T cell receptor beta chain originates from a study of T cell responses to AZD1222 COVID-19 vaccine. Clones were read by immunoSEQ multiplex PCR, and TCRdb kept only the in-frame ones, dropping some. The sample has about 170,000 clones; more than 80% are singletons. The CDR3 runs 14 residues. CDR1 MNHEY and CDR2 SMNVEV come from the germline V gene (reference sequence). Trimming removed 3 bases from V and 6 bases from J; junction bases left unmatched: 7. Source: peripheral blood, taken on day 0 of AZD1222 vaccination. V usage is TRBV27 and J usage is TRBJ2-7; 8 bases map to TRBD2. This TCR was sampled from an adult in good health. The CDR3 is CASSFWVAGSEQYF. The CDR3 DNA sequence: TGTGCCAGCAGTTTTTGGGTAGCGGGATCCGAGCAGTACTTC.